Described below is a single T cell receptor (beta chain) sequence and its context. Its antigen is unidentified. The CDR3 has 13 amino acids. CDR1 ENHRY and CDR2 SYGVKD come from the germline V gene. Trimming removed 2 bases from V and 0 bases from J, with 5 bases in between. RNA transcripts provided the template for amplifying TCR beta CDR3 regions. HTBI primers were used in a first-round RT-PCR, which preceded a second-round multiplex PCR. TCRdb redid the calling of the multiplex PCR reads with MiXCR, one entry per CDR3 protein. The sample shows some 1.1 million distinct CDR3 sequences, 35% to 40% of them seen only once. These data are taken from a study of Graves' ophthalmopathy and Graves' hyperthyroidism. General observations from the study: Among thyroid clonotypes expanded above 0.001 frequency, most also appeared in blood. Ophthalmopathy progression was predicted by the model at less than 71% sensitivity and 72.22% specificity.

Other autoimmune diseases, uncontrolled infections, pregnancy and lactation each led to patient exclusion. This TCR derives from an adult man with Graves' hyperthyroidism. Sequenced material: peripheral blood or thyroid tissue (not recorded which). This chain connects TRBV10-3 to TRBJ2-7, with no clear D. The CDR3 region is CAISEGHSYEQYF. CDR3 nucleotide sequence: TGTGCCATCAGTGAGGGGCACTCCTACGAGCAGTACTTC.